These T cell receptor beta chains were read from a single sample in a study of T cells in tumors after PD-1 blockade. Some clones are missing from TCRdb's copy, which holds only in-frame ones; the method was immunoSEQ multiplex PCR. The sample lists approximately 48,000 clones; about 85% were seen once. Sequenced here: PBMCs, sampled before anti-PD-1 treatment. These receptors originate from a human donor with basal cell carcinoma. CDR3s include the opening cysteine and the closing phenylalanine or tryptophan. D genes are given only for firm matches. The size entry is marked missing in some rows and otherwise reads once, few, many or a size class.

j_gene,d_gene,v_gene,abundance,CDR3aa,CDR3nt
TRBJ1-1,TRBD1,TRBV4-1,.,CASSQGQGRTEAFF,TGCGCCAGCAGCCAGGGACAGGGCAGGACTGAAGCTTTCTTT
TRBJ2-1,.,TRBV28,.,CASSASNNEQFF,TGTGCCAGCAGTGCCAGTAACAATGAGCAGTTCTTC
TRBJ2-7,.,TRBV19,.,CASSFDSQTSYEQYF,TGTGCCAGTAGTTTTGACAGCCAAACCTCCTACGAGCAGTACTTC
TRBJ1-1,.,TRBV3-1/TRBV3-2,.,CASSQQEREAFF,TGTGCCAGCAGCCAACAGGAGCGCGAAGCTTTCTTT
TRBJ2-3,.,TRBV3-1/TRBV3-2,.,CASSQGDTQYF,TGTGCCAGCAGCCAAGGAGATACGCAGTATTTT
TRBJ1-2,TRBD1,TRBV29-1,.,CSVEGTVDYGYTF,TGCAGCGTTGAGGGGACAGTCGACTATGGCTACACCTTC
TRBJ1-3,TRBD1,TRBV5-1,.,CASSLGDRASGNTIYF,TGCGCCAGCAGCTTGGGGGACAGGGCCTCTGGAAACACCATATATTTT
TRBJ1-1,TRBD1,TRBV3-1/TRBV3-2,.,CASSRQGGEAFF,TGTGCCAGCAGCCGACAGGGGGGTGAAGCTTTCTTT
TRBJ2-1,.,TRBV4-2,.,CASSQVLGSDQQFF,TGTGCCAGCAGCCAAGTCCTAGGATCCGATCAGCAGTTCTTC
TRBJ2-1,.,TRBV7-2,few,CASSLNPEDEQFF,TGTGCCAGCAGCTTAAACCCCGAGGATGAGCAGTTCTTC
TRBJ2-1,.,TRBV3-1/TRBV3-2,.,CASSHSNEQFF,TGTGCCAGCAGCCATTCCAATGAGCAGTTCTTC
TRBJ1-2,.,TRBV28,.,CASSFDYGYTF,TGTGCCAGCAGTTTCGACTATGGCTACACCTTC
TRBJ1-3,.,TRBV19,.,CASSIGGGSGNTIYF,TGTGCCAGTAGTATAGGAGGAGGGAGTGGAAACACCATATATTTT
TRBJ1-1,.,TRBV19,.,CASSIGRNEAFF,TGTGCCAGTAGTATTGGGAGGAACGAAGCTTTCTTT
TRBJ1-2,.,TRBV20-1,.,CSAETYGYTF,TGCAGTGCCGAAACTTATGGCTACACCTTC
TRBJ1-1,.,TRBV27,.,CASSLLWQPIMNTEAFF,TGTGCCAGCAGTTTATTGTGGCAGCCTATCATGAACACTGAAGCTTTCTTT
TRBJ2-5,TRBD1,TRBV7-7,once,CASSLGQGKQETQYF,TGTGCTAGCAGCCTCGGACAGGGTAAACAAGAGACCCAGTACTTC
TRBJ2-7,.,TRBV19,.,CASSIGSGPYEQYF,TGTGCCAGTAGTATAGGGAGTGGTCCCTACGAGCAGTACTTC
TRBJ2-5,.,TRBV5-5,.,CASSPKTAWSGETQYF,TGTGCCAGCAGCCCTAAGACTGCCTGGTCGGGAGAGACCCAGTACTTC
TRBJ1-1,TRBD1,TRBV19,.,CASRTGRGTEAFF,TGTGCCAGTAGGACAGGGAGAGGTACTGAAGCTTTCTTT
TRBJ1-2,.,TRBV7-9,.,CASSLNTGSGGNYGYTF,TGTGCCAGCAGCTTAAACACGGGTTCGGGTGGTAACTATGGCTACACCTTC
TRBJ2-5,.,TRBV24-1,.,CATSDWGRETQYF,TGTGCCACCAGTGATTGGGGTCGAGAGACCCAGTACTTC
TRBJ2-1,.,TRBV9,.,CASSALVLPNEQFF,TGTGCCAGCAGCGCCCTGGTCCTACCCAATGAGCAGTTCTTC
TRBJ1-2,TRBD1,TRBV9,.,CASSVGAGGWYGYTF,TGTGCCAGCAGCGTAGGAGCAGGGGGCTGGTATGGCTACACCTTC
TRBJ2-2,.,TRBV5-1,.,CASSLAAQNTGELFF,TGCGCCAGCAGCTTGGCCGCGCAGAACACCGGGGAGCTGTTTTTT
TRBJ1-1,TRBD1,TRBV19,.,CASSITGQGALNTEAFF,TGTGCCAGTAGTATAACCGGACAGGGGGCCCTGAACACTGAAGCTTTCTTT
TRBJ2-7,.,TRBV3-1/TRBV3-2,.,CASSQAGAGRPYF,TGTGCCAGCAGCCAAGCTGGGGCAGGGCGGCCGTACTTC
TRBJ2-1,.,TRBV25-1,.,CASIPGTANEQFF,TGTGCCAGCATTCCAGGGACGGCCAATGAGCAGTTCTTC